These 25 T cell receptor beta chains came from one sample sequenced in a study of T-cell reconstitution after alpha-beta-depleted transplantation in children. TCRbeta library preparation incorporated unique molecular identifiers. TCRdb itself ran the PCR reads through MiXCR, one entry per CDR3 protein. Among hundreds of thousands of distinct CDR3 sequences listed, approximately 15% were seen once. The starting material was PBMCs from the stem cell graft donor, obtained from the stem cell graft. Receptors were obtained from a human donor who donated a stem cell graft to a child with acute myeloid leukemia.

V and J are TRBV5-6 and TRBJ2-1; 9 nucleotides agree with TRBD1. The length of the CDR3 is 13 residues. V dropped 7 bases and J dropped 7; count of bases not matched to a gene: 6. Germline V gives CDR1 SGHDT, CDR2 YYEEEE. As DNA, the CDR3 is TGTGCCAGCGGCGCCGGGACAGGGAATGAGCAGTTCTTC. This gives the protein CASGAGTGNEQFF.

V gene TRBV7-9 combines with J gene TRBJ1-2; D call uncertain. This CDR3 is 13 amino acids long. Deletions cut 5 bases from V and 7 bases from J, with 14 bases between. Germline lookup yields CDR1 SEHNR and CDR2 FQNEAQ (reference sequence). For the CDR3, the DNA is TGTGCCAGCAGCCCTAGATTGGAAGCTGGCTACACCTTC. This codes for CASSPRLEAGYTF.

V is TRBV12-3 or TRBV12-4 and J is TRBJ2-7; D may correspond to TRBD1 or TRBD2 (5 bases each). The germline V and J ends were trimmed by 4 bases and 5 bases, with 15 bases remaining between them. The CDR3 has 14 residues. This CDR3 reads CASSSYRDRDEQYF. CDR3 DNA sequence: TGTGCCAGCAGTTCGTACCGGGACCGCGACGAGCAGTACTTC.

A word on this clonotype: A read error may explain this, as a much larger clone is one base away. The J gene is TRBJ2-7, the V gene TRBV12-3 or TRBV12-4; 9 nucleotides match TRBD1. The CDR3 runs 14 residues. CDR3 in DNA: TGTGCCAGCGGTTTTCTGGGACAGGGCTCGGAGCAGTACTTC. Its protein product is CASGFLGQGSEQYF.

This clonotype was recorded at least ten times. This chain joins TRBV20-1 and TRBJ2-1; D is unclear. CDR3 length: 11 amino acids. CDR1 and CDR2 from the germline V gene are DFQATT and SNEGSKA (reference sequence). Deletions cut 1 base from V and 14 bases from J, with 12 bases between. In DNA form, the CDR3 reads TGCAGTGCTAGAGCCTTACCGCTAGAGTTCTTC. It encodes CSARALPLEFF.

This clonotype was counted a few times. The gene calls are TRBV30 and TRBJ2-7, with 8 bases matching TRBD1. CDR1 is GTSNPN, CDR2 SVGIG, per germline (reference sequence). This CDR3 is 16 amino acids long. V gave up 5 bases and J gave up 2 bases; unmatched junction bases: 14. The CDR3 DNA is TGTGCCTGGGCCTTCCGGGGGACAGGCCAGACCTACGAGCAGTACTTC. It translates to CAWAFRGTGQTYEQYF.

At least ten counts were recorded for this clonotype. The chain carries TRBV20-1 and TRBJ2-3; 7 bases map to TRBD2. The CDR3 loop spans 15 amino acids. Trimming removed 0 bases from V and 2 bases from J; junction bases left unmatched: 5. Germline V gene sequence: CDR1 DFQATT, CDR2 SNEGSKA (reference sequence). CDR3 loop: CSARDWGGITDTQYF. The CDR3 coding sequence is TGCAGTGCTAGAGATTGGGGGGGGATCACAGATACGCAGTATTTT.

In its sample, this clonotype was seen a few times. This rearrangement joins TRBV20-1 to TRBJ1-4; 7 bases align to TRBD1. The CDR3 has 14 residues. V trimming: 5 bases; J trimming: 5 bases; junction bases outside the gene matches: 8. CDR1 and CDR2 from the germline V gene are DFQATT and SNEGSKA (reference sequence). Here the CDR3 DNA reads TGCAGTGCTGCCAAGACAGGGCGAAATGAAAAACTGTTTTTT. As protein: CSAAKTGRNEKLFF.

The chain combines TRBV21-1 with TRBJ2-7; the D call TRBD2 from the table was never checked on the DNA. TRBV21-1 is a documented pseudogene. CDR3 length: 11 residues. The CDR3 reads CASRGSGGAYF. Here the CDR3 DNA reads TGTGCCAGCAGGGGGTCGGGTGGGGCGTACTTC.

This clonotype occurred many times. The chain uses TRBV5-1 and TRBJ2-2, with a possible D match to TRBD1 (6 bases). V was trimmed by 0 bases and J by 3 bases, leaving 9 bases between them. From germline, CDR1 is SGHRS and CDR2 YFSETQ. The CDR3 covers 15 residues. The CDR3 is CASSLGGRYTGELFF. The CDR3 DNA sequence: TGCGCCAGCAGCTTGGGGGGGCGTTACACCGGGGAGCTGTTTTTT.

This clonotype was seen a few times. The chain carries TRBV20-1 and TRBJ1-6; 7 nucleotides line up with TRBD1. The CDR3 covers 16 residues. Germline V gene sequence: CDR1 DFQATT, CDR2 SNEGSKA (reference sequence). V shed 6 bases and J 7 bases; nucleotides not matched to a gene: 15. CDR3: CSARPFTGVENSPLHF. CDR3 DNA sequence: TGCAGTGCCAGGCCCTTTACAGGGGTGGAGAATTCACCCCTCCACTTT.

This clonotype was detected many times. The V gene is TRBV27, the J gene TRBJ1-1; weak D call: TRBD1 (5 bases). Trimming took off 7 bases at V and 1 base at J, with 13 bases between the two ends. The germline gives CDR1 MNHEY, CDR2 SMNVEV (reference sequence). The CDR3 contains 14 residues. The CDR3 loop is CASTSIGENTEAFF. Here the CDR3 DNA reads TGTGCCAGCACCTCTATAGGGGAGAACACTGAAGCTTTCTTT.

This clonotype has a count of ten or more. J is TRBJ2-1 and V is TRBV2, with 10 bases matching TRBD2. The germline gives CDR1 SNHLY, CDR2 FYNNEI. This CDR3 has 15 residues. The ends lost 2 bases at V and 9 bases at J; junction bases unmatched: 7. CDR3 sequence (DNA): TGTGCCAGCAGTGAAACGCTAGCGGGGGTAGCTGAGCAGTTCTTC. Residues: CASSETLAGVAEQFF.

In this sample, this clonotype turned up a few times. This chain joins TRBV15 and TRBJ1-1; a weak D match, TRBD1 (5 bases). Germline-derived CDR1 and CDR2 are LNHNV and YYDKDF (reference sequence). V was shortened by 1 base and J by 11 bases, with 17 bases between the two germline ends. This CDR3 spans 14 amino acids. The CDR3 DNA is TGTGCCACCAGCAGAGGCTTCCGGGACTACGAGGCTTTCTTT. This codes for CATSRGFRDYEAFF.

This clonotype was counted at least ten times. CDR3 DNA sequence: TGTGCCACCAGCAGAGATTATCAAGTTTCGGGCGAGACCCAGTACTTC. It yields the protein CATSRDYQVSGETQYF. The chain has TRBV15 and TRBJ2-5; D not certain. The CDR3 loop spans 16 amino acids. The V gene's germline CDR1 is LNHNV and CDR2 YYDKDF (reference sequence). Deletions cut 0 bases from V and 5 bases from J, with 16 bases between. Full variable domain (missing parts from reference TRBV15 and TRBJ2-5): DAMVIQNPRYQVTQFGKPVTLSCSQTLNHNVMYWYQQKSSQAPKLLFHYYDKDFNNEADTPDNFQSRRPNTSFCFLDIRSPGLGDTAMYLCATSRDYQVSGETQYFGPGTRLLVL.

This sequence joins TRBV4-1 and TRBJ2-2, with unresolved D. CDR3 length: 16 residues. V lost 4 bases and J lost 0, with 12 bases in between. Germline V gene sequence: CDR1 MGHRA, CDR2 YSYEKL. CDR3 amino acids: CASSPEQITNTGELFF. CDR3 coding DNA: TGCGCCAGCAGCCCCGAACAGATTACGAACACCGGGGAGCTGTTTTTT.

In its sample, this clonotype was seen many times. The chain has TRBV6-1 and TRBJ1-2, with D hard to call. V dropped 8 bases and J dropped 10 bases, with 5 bases sitting between them. The CDR3 is made up of 8 amino acids. Germline values: CDR1 MNHNS, CDR2 SASEGT. Here the CDR3 DNA reads TGTGCCAGCGCGGACTACACCTTC. Its protein product is CASADYTF.

There are many counts of this clonotype. The rearrangement uses TRBV29-1 and TRBJ2-5; 8 bases fit TRBD1. J lost 4 bases, V lost 1 base, and 8 bases had no gene match. In germline, CDR1 is SQVTM, CDR2 ANQGSEA. CDR3 length equals 15 residues. CDR3 residues: CSVEGGRGRGETQYF. The DNA for the CDR3 is TGCAGCGTTGAAGGGGGCAGGGGGCGAGGAGAGACCCAGTACTTC.

This chain uses TRBV29-1 with TRBJ2-1, with 12 positions matching TRBD2. The V segment lost 3 bases and the J segment 2 bases; nucleotides outside the gene matches: 8. This CDR3 region has 17 residues. In germline, CDR1 is SQVTM, CDR2 ANQGSEA. CDR3 amino acids: CSVELAGGPGTYNEQFF. Written as DNA, the CDR3 is TGCAGCGTTGAGCTAGCGGGGGGGCCGGGTACCTACAATGAGCAGTTCTTC.

This clonotype has more than one count but fewer than ten. This rearrangement joins TRBV7-2 to TRBJ1-6, with 7 bases matching TRBD1. Germline CDR1 reads SGHTA; CDR2 reads FQGNSA. The CDR3 contains 18 residues. V was pared by 3 bases and J by 9 bases, with 17 bases of the junction left unmatched. This chain's CDR3 is CASSLALEGAPFGSPLHF. CDR3 coding DNA: TGTGCCAGCAGCTTGGCTTTAGAGGGGGCGCCGTTTGGTTCACCCCTCCACTTT.

The V call is TRBV20-1, the J call TRBJ2-7; 11 bases are a match to TRBD1. There are 14 residues in the CDR3. Germline lookup yields CDR1 DFQATT and CDR2 SNEGSKA (reference sequence). After removal of 5 bases from V and 2 bases from J, the junction contained 5 bases not matched to a gene. The CDR3 bases are TGCAGTGCTGCCGGGACAGGGGGGACCTACGAGCAGTACTTC. Protein product: CSAAGTGGTYEQYF.

In this sample, this clonotype turned up many times. The rearrangement uses TRBV20-1 and TRBJ2-1; perhaps TRBD1 as D (6 bases). The CDR3 is made up of 13 amino acids. The germline V gene encodes CDR1 DFQATT and CDR2 SNEGSKA (reference sequence). V was shortened by 5 bases and J by 7 bases, with 15 bases between the two germline ends. DNA of the CDR3: TGCAGTGCTCCGGGACATCTTTCTAATGAGCAGTTCTTC. Amino acid sequence: CSAPGHLSNEQFF.

The chain is built from TRBV7-9 and TRBJ2-7, with D maybe TRBD1 (5 bases). V lost 5 bases, J lost 7 bases, and 12 bases lay in between. The CDR3 is 12 residues long. Germline CDR1 SEHNR, CDR2 FQNEAQ (reference sequence). In DNA form, the CDR3 reads TGTGCCAGCAGCCTAGAAAGGGGAGAGCAGTACTTC. It specifies CASSLERGEQYF.

This clonotype was seen ten or more times. Written as DNA, the CDR3 is TGTGCCAGCAGTTTCAGGGCCTTTATGGGCCAGAGGGTGGCCAGCCAAGAGACCCAGTACTTC. Its protein product is CASSFRAFMGQRVASQETQYF. The chain recombines TRBV12-3 or TRBV12-4 with TRBJ2-5; D is possibly TRBD1 or TRBD2 (5 bases each). The CDR3 is made up of 21 amino acids. V was trimmed by 3 bases and J by 1 base, leaving 30 bases between them.

The chain uses TRBV6-5 and TRBJ2-1; 7 bases are a match to TRBD2. The germline gives CDR1 MNHEY, CDR2 SVGAGI. V lost 7 bases and J lost 5; bases outside the gene matches: 8. The CDR3 has 14 amino acids. CDR3: CASKAGLLNNEQFF. CDR3 nucleotide sequence: TGTGCCAGCAAAGCGGGACTTTTAAACAATGAGCAGTTCTTC.